This TCR beta chain appears in the sequencing data of a study of T cells expressing NK-cell markers. CDR3 length: 15 amino acids. Germline CDR1 reads DFQATT; CDR2 reads SNEGSKA (reference sequence). Libraries used 5'RACE template switching adding universal primer site and UMIs. TCRdb re-analyzed the 5' RACE reads; it lists each CDR3 protein once, without DNA. The listing contains fewer than 400,000 distinct CDR3 sequences. Sequencing was done on a sample of blood T cells: a sorted CD56 or NKG2C T cell subset, CD4+ or CD8+ T cells, or bulk PBMC T cells (not recorded which). The chain uses TRBV20-1 and TRBJ2-1; TCRdb outputs TRBD1, but without DNA this stays unchecked. This TCR was sampled from a woman in her forties or fifties in good health. The CDR3: CSAQNNRDRNNEQFF.